This T cell receptor beta chain was observed in a study of T cell repertoires in cytomegalovirus infection. Germline values: CDR1 SGHTA, CDR2 FQGNSA. The V end was cut by 1 base, the J end by 3 bases, with 6 bases between. The CDR3 is 13 residues long. TCRdb analysed the reads with MiXCR anew, one entry per CDR3 protein. The data hold fewer than 130,000 distinct CDR3 sequences, with roughly 39% observed a single time. This clonotype came up a few times. Its matching antigen is unknown. Points from the study as a whole: The ex vivo response was dominated by HLA-C-restricted CMV-specific TCR beta clonotypes.

This receptor was taken from a human donor in good health (CMV status not recorded). Some clones in this sample may be carry-over from other donors' samples. This sample comprised CD8+ T cells from cultured PBMCs, obtained from culture after CMV antigen stimulation. This chain connects TRBV7-2 to TRBJ1-1; D unclear. Here the CDR3 DNA reads TGTGCCAGCAGCTTAGGATTCTACACTGAAGCTTTCTTT. This gives the protein CASSLGFYTEAFF.